This T cell receptor (beta chain) was identified during a study of blood T cell repertoires in COVID-19 (TCRdb year 2020). With regard to the full study: The collaborator samples originated in the United States, Italy and Spain and spanned the acute and convalescent phases of COVID-19. The sample metadata nearly always contained a de-identified subject ID, COVID-19 status, age in years and sex. Where HLA class I and class II types were available, the types were taken from metadata supplied by the sample provider, not from assay-based typing. The material from the prospective study consisted of cDNA or gDNA derived from T cells, B-cell-depleted T cells, or PBMCs. The dataset comprised deeply sampled blood TCRbeta repertoires from subjects exposed to, actively infected with, or recovered from COVID-19. Samples came from the ongoing ImmuneRACE study (first 160 participants) plus 1,254 subjects from 6 global collaborators. The repertoires were released in a freely available public database intended as a resource for research on the immune response to SARS-CoV-2.

One collaborating source in Seattle enrolled patients during active infection and followed them longitudinally through the course of disease. Whole blood was collected in K2EDTA tubes by collaborating institutions according to the institutions' own protocols. For TCRbeta analysis, collaborator samples were shipped as frozen whole blood, as isolated PBMCs, or as DNA extracted from either sample type. From the cysteine through the phenylalanine, the CDR3 covers 13 amino acids. Of all the DNA, just the CDR3 is kept, 39 bases in frame from base 1. CDR1 and CDR2 (MDHEN, SYDVKM) derive from the germline V gene. At the junction V is shortened by 6 bases and J by 6 bases; bases outside the gene matches: 6. Here is what the overall study found, with its caveats: Clinical and demographic metadata were provided uncurated, with the amount varying by source and participant.

The immunoSEQ Assay, a bias-controlled multiplex PCR, was used to amplify TCRbeta CDR3 regions from genomic DNA. The study's own analysis went as follows. The number of nucleated cells in each sample was estimated from the amplification of reference gene primers within the assay. Sequence reads were collapsed and filtered to measure the absolute abundance of every unique TCRbeta CDR3 rearrangement. Productive Simpson clonality was computed per sample as the square root of Simpson's diversity index over productive rearrangements. The source is immuneACCESS, and TCRdb retained only in-frame sequences with V and J called. Part of the clones is not carried over; for the studies checked, unresolved V genes explain less than half of this, and the remainder is unexplained. V and J calls and clone size are as listed in that table; D and trimming were resolved from the DNA. The sample table contains 250,000 to 350,000 clones; only one count was recorded for approximately 88% of them. The ten largest clones take up more than 1.2% of the sample.

For this clone: This receptor's antigen is unknown. No much larger clone is present one base from it, and per-base qualities are unavailable.

Sequencing used peripheral blood. Recombination connected TRBV28 to TRBJ1-2; 8 central bases correspond to TRBD1. The TCR sequence derives from a human donor with COVID-19, enrolled during active disease. The donor label of this sample is uncertain. The CDR3 sequence is CASSFRGLHGYTF. The DNA is TGTGCCAGCAGCTTCAGGGGGCTTCATGGCTACACCTTC.